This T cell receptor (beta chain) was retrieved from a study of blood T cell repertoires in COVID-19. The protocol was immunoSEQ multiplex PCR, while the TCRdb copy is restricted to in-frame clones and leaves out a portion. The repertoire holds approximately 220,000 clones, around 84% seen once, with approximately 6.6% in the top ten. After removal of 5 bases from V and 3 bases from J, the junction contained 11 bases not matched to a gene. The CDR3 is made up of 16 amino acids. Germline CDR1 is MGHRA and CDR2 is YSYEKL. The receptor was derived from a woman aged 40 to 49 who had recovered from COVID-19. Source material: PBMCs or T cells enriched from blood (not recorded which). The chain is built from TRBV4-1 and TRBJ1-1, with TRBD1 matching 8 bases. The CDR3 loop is CASSSRTGWEHTEAFF. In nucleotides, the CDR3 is TGCGCCAGCAGCTCTCGGACAGGGTGGGAGCACACTGAAGCTTTCTTT.